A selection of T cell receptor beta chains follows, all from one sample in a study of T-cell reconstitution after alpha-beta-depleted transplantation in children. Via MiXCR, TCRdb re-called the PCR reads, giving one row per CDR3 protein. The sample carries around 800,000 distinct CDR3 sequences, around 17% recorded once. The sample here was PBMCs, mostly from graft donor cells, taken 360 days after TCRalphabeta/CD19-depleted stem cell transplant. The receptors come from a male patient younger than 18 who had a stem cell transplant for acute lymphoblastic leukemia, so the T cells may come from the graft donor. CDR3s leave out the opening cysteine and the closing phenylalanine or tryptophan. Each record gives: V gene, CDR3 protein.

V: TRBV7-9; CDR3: ASSFGTFLETQY
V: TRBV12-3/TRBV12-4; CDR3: ASSLYRTNRVGTGELF
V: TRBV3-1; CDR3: ASSQMAPRSDGYT
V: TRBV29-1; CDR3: SVLPRELAGDETQY
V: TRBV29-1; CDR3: SVYPTGSAEQY
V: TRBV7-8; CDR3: ASSETGRGTYNEQF
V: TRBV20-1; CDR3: SAREAGREETQY
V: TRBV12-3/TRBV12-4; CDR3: ASSLTEFVYEQY
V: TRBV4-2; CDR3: ASSQDRLSEQY
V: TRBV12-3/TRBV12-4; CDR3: AISLFFLAGNITGELF
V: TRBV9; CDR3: ASSVGGYTGELF
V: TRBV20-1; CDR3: SARASGRAGWWNEQF
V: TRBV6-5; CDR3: ASSYPTGGNEKLF
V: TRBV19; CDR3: ASSLGRNPSTDTQY
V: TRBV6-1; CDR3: ASSESSGRIYEQY
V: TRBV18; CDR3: ATKPRQNNEQF
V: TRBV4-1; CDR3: ASSHSVRDKNEQF
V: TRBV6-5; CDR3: ASSYSIVQGTYNEQF
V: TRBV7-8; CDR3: ASSLRTSLVTDTQY
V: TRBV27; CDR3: ASSLAAGPMGV
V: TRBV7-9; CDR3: ASSVDTRQETQY
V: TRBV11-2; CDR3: ASSYIGRSGYNEQF
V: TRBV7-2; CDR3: ASSLALGTGREQY
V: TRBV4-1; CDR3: ASSPWSASGIQY
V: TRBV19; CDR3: ASSTTSGPNTEAF
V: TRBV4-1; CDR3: PSSQGYPNTEAF
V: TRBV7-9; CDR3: ASSLGSGELF
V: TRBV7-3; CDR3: ASSLNGMYNEQF
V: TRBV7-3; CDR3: ASSLTPQETQY
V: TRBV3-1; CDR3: ASSFPGTGQETQY
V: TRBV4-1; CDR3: ASSPFHIQGTEAF